This T cell receptor beta chain derives from a study of TIL therapy for anti-PD-1-resistant metastatic lung cancer. Described time point: pre-treatment sample, taken before nivolumab and TIL therapy. Sequencing used immunoSEQ v3. The table came from immunoSEQ multiplex PCR; TCRdb's copy has only in-frame clones and leaves some out. Here the sample spans some 50,000 clones, about 80% being singletons. Trimming took 5 bases from V and 7 from J; bases not matched to a gene: 5. Germline CDR1 reads SGHVS; CDR2 reads FNYEAQ. The length of the CDR3 is 14 residues. V and J are TRBV7-6 and TRBJ1-6; 7 nucleotides line up with TRBD1. This TCR was sampled from a man in his 70s with non-small cell lung cancer. Sequenced here: blood, sampled at baseline. The CDR3 DNA sequence: TGTGCCAGCAGCCATCAGGACAGGAATTCACCCCTCCACTTT. Protein product: CASSHQDRNSPLHF.